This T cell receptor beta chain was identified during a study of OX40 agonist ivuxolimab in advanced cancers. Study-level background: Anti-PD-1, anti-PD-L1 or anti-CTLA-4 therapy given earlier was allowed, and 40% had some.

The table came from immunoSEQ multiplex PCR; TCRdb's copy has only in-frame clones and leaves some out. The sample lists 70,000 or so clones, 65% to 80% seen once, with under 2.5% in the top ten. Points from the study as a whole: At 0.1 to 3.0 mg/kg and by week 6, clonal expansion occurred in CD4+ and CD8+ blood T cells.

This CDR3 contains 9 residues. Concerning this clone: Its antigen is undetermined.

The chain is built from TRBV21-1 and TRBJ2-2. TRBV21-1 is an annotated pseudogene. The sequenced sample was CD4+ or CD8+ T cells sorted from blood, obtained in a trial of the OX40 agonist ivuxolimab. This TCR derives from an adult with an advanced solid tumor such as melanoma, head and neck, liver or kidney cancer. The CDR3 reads CATDRELFF. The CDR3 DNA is TGTGCCACCGACCGGGAGCTGTTTTTT.